The clone carrying this T cell receptor (beta chain) occurred many times. Its antigen is unidentified. Study results and caveats: Tumor-infiltrating Treg TCR alpha and beta sequences overlapped most with tumor naive CD4+ T cells, then blood naive.

Each CDR3 protein gets one entry after TCRdb re-called the 5' RACE reads with MiXCR. The table has about 42,000 distinct CDR3 sequences, about 32% seen once. Memory CD4+ cells were defined as CD4+CD45RO+CD25-. Germline loops: CDR1 MNHEY, CDR2 SVGAGI. The CDR3 length is 13 residues. Between the trimmed V and J ends, which lost 0 bases and 14 bases, there was a span of 11 bases. The TCR was taken from a female donor with breast cancer. The J gene is TRBJ1-6, the V gene TRBV6-5; D uncertain. The material sequenced was tumor-infiltrating memory CD4+ T cells sorted from the breast tumor. Indicated subset: memory CD4+ T cells, CD4+CD45RO+CD25-. The CDR3 sequence is CASSYSAKESLHF. DNA for the CDR3: TGTGCCAGCAGTTACTCGGCGAAAGAATCCCTCCACTTT.